The 24 T cell receptor beta chains listed next were all sequenced from one sample in a study of T-cell reconstitution after alpha-beta-depleted transplantation in children. A TCRbeta library incorporating unique molecular identifiers was prepared. TCRdb independently ran MiXCR on the PCR reads; one entry per CDR3 protein. The repertoire holds 400,000 to 500,000 distinct CDR3 sequences, with 9.5% to 13% as singletons. This specimen was PBMCs from the stem cell graft donor, taken from the stem cell graft. All receptors come from a human donor who donated a stem cell graft to a child with acute myeloid leukemia.

This clonotype was observed a handful of times. This chain connects TRBV7-9 to TRBJ2-2, with D perhaps matching TRBD1 (6 bases). The CDR3 has 15 amino acids. Germline CDR1 reads SEHNR; CDR2 reads FQNEAQ (reference sequence). Trimming took 5 bases from V and 1 from J, leaving 11 bases between them. This CDR3 reads CASSGGRMNTGELFF. CDR3 in DNA: TGTGCCAGCAGCGGGGGCAGAATGAACACCGGGGAGCTGTTTTTT.

This clonotype was detected a few times. V gene TRBV29-1 combines with J gene TRBJ2-6, with unresolved D. The germline V gene has CDR1 SQVTM and CDR2 ANQGSEA. V lost 8 bases and J 3 bases, leaving 8 bases between the germline ends. This CDR3 comprises 12 residues. CDR3 coding DNA: TGCAGCTTTCTCAGTGGGGCCAACGTCCTGACTTTC. It specifies CSFLSGANVLTF.

About this clonotype itself: Because it lacks the conserved phenylalanine or tryptophan at the end, this CDR3 is likely a read error. The DNA is omitted, as the CDR3 cannot be located on it reliably, and the CDR3 follows TCRdb's listing. V gene TRBV20-1 combines with J gene TRBJ2-1; TRBD2 was called by the table and not checked on the DNA. Germline CDR1 and CDR2: DFQATT and SNEGSKA (reference sequence). The CDR3 totals 12 residues, both ends included. CDR3: CSALRLGGITSL.

This clonotype has a handful of counts. The genes are TRBV24-1 and TRBJ2-7, with TRBD1 matching over 8 bases. The CDR3 spans 16 residues. V gave up 4 bases and J gave up 5 bases; unmatched junction bases: 12. From germline, CDR1 is KGHDR and CDR2 SFDVKD. CDR3 nucleotides: TGTGCCACCAGTGACCCCGGACAGGGACACATAAACGAGCAGTACGTC. It codes for CATSDPGQGHINEQYV.

The CDR3 coding sequence is TGCAGTGCTAGAGAAGAGGGAAGGGGCACCGGGGAGCTGTTTTTT. Its translation is CSAREEGRGTGELFF. This chain connects TRBV20-1 to TRBJ2-2; D may correspond to TRBD1 or TRBD2 (5 bases each). V dropped 0 bases and J dropped 4 bases, with 12 bases sitting between them. The CDR3 has 15 amino acids. Germline values: CDR1 DFQATT, CDR2 SNEGSKA (reference sequence).

A remark on this clonotype: Sequence at one end of the junction differs from germline and may be a read error. The gene calls are TRBV3-1 and TRBJ2-1; D unresolved. In germline, CDR1 is LGHDT, CDR2 YNNKEL (reference sequence). This CDR3 has 15 amino acids. The CDR3, as DNA: TGTGCCAGCACCCAAGCCGGACGCCCGAACAATGAGCAGTTCTTC. Translating it yields CASTQAGRPNNEQFF.

This rearrangement joins TRBV7-9 to TRBJ1-1, with 7 bases fitting TRBD1. The V and J ends lost 3 bases and 6 bases, in that order; junction bases with no gene match: 13. The germline V gene encodes CDR1 SEHNR and CDR2 FQNEAQ (reference sequence). The CDR3 spans 16 residues. CDR3 sequence (DNA): TGTGCCAGCAGCTTGACAGGGTTGGGAGGGATTGCTGAAGCTTTCTTT. Its translation is CASSLTGLGGIAEAFF.

This clonotype was counted only a few times. The chain combines TRBV3-1 with TRBJ2-3, with a possible D match to TRBD1 (6 bases). V shed 0 bases and J shed 1 base, with 11 bases lying between them. CDR1 is LGHDT, CDR2 YNNKEL, per germline (reference sequence). CDR3 length: 16 amino acids. Written as DNA, the CDR3 is TGTGCCAGCAGCCAAGATAGGGGGAGCCGCACAGATACGCAGTATTTT. Its translation: CASSQDRGSRTDTQYF.

This clonotype was found a few times. The V gene is TRBV18, the J gene TRBJ2-3; maybe TRBD2 (5 bases). This CDR3 has 13 amino acids. Germline values: CDR1 KGHSH, CDR2 LQKENI. V dropped 8 bases and J dropped 2 bases, with 11 bases sitting between them. CDR3 protein: CASQRTSTDTQYF. CDR3 nucleotides: TGTGCCAGCCAACGGACTTCCACAGATACGCAGTATTTT.

V gene TRBV18 combines with J gene TRBJ2-1, with D perhaps assigned TRBD1 or TRBD2 (6 bases each). Germline CDR1 is KGHSH and CDR2 is LQKENI. Trimming took off 4 bases at V and 7 bases at J, with 17 bases between the two ends. This CDR3 has 15 residues. The CDR3, as DNA: TGTGCCAGCTCACTCCCGGGGGCAAGGAGGAATGAGCAGTTCTTC. Amino acid sequence: CASSLPGARRNEQFF.

The chain links TRBV5-4 to TRBJ1-1, with TRBD1 matching over 9 bases. The V and J ends lost 5 bases and 4 bases, in that order; junction bases with no gene match: 6. There are 14 residues in the CDR3. Germline V gene sequence: CDR1 SGHNT, CDR2 YYREEE (reference sequence). The CDR3 DNA is TGTGCCAGCAGGGACAGGGGTGGAATCACTGAAGCTTTCTTT. Its protein product is CASRDRGGITEAFF.

V is TRBV2 and J is TRBJ2-5; D may be TRBD2 (6 bases). The CDR3 spans 13 residues. Germline CDR1 reads SNHLY; CDR2 reads FYNNEI. V shed 10 bases and J shed 2 bases, with 14 bases lying between them. The CDR3 loop reads CATNPSVQETQYF. CDR3 DNA sequence: TGTGCCACCAACCCTAGCGTACAAGAGACCCAGTACTTC.

This rearrangement joins TRBV5-1 to TRBJ2-5, with no clear D. The CDR3 runs to 11 residues. Trimming shortened V by 5 bases and J by 3 bases, and 5 bases separated the two germline ends. Germline V gene data show CDR1 as SGHRS and CDR2 as YFSETQ. CDR3 sequence reads: CASRQEETQYF. The CDR3 DNA reads as TGCGCCAGCAGACAAGAAGAGACCCAGTACTTC.

This chain connects TRBV5-5 to TRBJ2-5; maybe TRBD1 (5 bases). The germline V gene has CDR1 SGHKS and CDR2 YYEKEE (reference sequence). This CDR3 is built from 11 residues. CDR3 loop: CERQGLETQYF. The CDR3 DNA follows: TGTGAGAGGCAGGGCTTGGAGACCCAGTACTTC.

This clonotype was found a few times. CDR3 nucleotides: TGTGCCAGCAGACTAGCGCCGAGCTCCTACGAGCAGTACGTC. Its translation: CASRLAPSSYEQYV. This chain uses TRBV7-2 with TRBJ2-7; 7 bases match TRBD2. This CDR3 is built from 14 residues. Germline V gives CDR1 SGHTA, CDR2 FQGNSA. V lost 6 bases and J lost 0; bases outside the gene matches: 5.

The V gene is TRBV14, the J gene TRBJ2-1, with D uncertain. There are 13 residues in the CDR3. Trimming left V 8 bases short and J 8 bases short, with 16 bases between. CDR1 is SGHDN, CDR2 FVKESK, per germline. DNA of the CDR3: TGTGCCAGCGCGCCTAGAGCTAGTGATGAGCAGTTCTTC. Translated: CASAPRASDEQFF.

This clonotype has only a few counts. V usage is TRBV5-1 and J usage is TRBJ2-1; D might be TRBD2 (5 bases). The CDR3 runs to 15 residues. Trimming pared 0 bases from V and 10 bases from J, leaving 17 bases between. Germline CDR1 reads SGHRS; CDR2 reads YFSETQ. As DNA, the CDR3 is TGCGCCAGCAGCTTGGGGGCGGGCTCTGGTGGGGAGCAGTTCTTC. It encodes CASSLGAGSGGEQFF.

The chain couples TRBV5-1 to TRBJ2-3; a weak D match, TRBD1 (6 bases). Germline CDR1 reads SGHRS; CDR2 reads YFSETQ. Deletions cut 2 bases from V and 5 bases from J, with 9 bases between. The CDR3 has 13 residues. DNA for the CDR3: TGCGCCAGCAGCTTAACAGGGATAGATACGCAGTATTTT. Translation gives CASSLTGIDTQYF.

V is TRBV9 and J is TRBJ2-7, with no clear D. The CDR3 covers 15 residues. The germline CDR1 and CDR2 sequences are SGDLS and YYNGEE. Trimming stripped 0 bases from V and 2 bases from J, with 12 bases between. CDR3 amino acids: CASSVGPDAPYEQYF. CDR3 coding DNA: TGTGCCAGCAGCGTAGGGCCCGACGCCCCCTACGAGCAGTACTTC.

This clonotype was seen more than once but under ten times. The V and J genes are TRBV5-1 and TRBJ1-4; 9 nucleotides line up with TRBD1. Germline assignment: CDR1 SGHRS and CDR2 YFSETQ. V lost 4 bases, J lost 8 bases, and 9 bases stayed unmatched. The CDR3 runs 15 residues. The CDR3 DNA reads as TGCGCCAGCAGCCTCGGACAGGGGCGACCCGAAAAACTGTTTTTT. Protein sequence: CASSLGQGRPEKLFF. Drawing the rest from reference TRBV5-1 and TRBJ1-4, the complete variable domain is KAGVTQTPRYLIKTRGQQVTLSCSPISGHRSVSWYQQTPGQGLQFLFEYFSETQRNKGNFPGRFSGRQFSNSRSEMNVSTLELGDSALYLCASSLGQGRPEKLFFGSGTQLSVL.

The rearrangement joins TRBV6-1 to TRBJ1-5; no firm D call. Germline V CDR1 and CDR2: MNHNS, SASEGT. Trimming pared 2 bases from V and 4 bases from J, leaving 6 bases between. This CDR3 is built from 13 residues. For the CDR3, the DNA is TGTGCCAGCAGTGAACACACAAATCAGCCCCAGCATTTT. The encoded protein is CASSEHTNQPQHF.

The chain combines TRBV18 with TRBJ2-4, with TRBD1 identical over 7 bases. CDR1 and CDR2 from the germline V gene are KGHSH and LQKENI. V dropped 1 base and J dropped 5; count of bases not matched to a gene: 14. CDR3 length: 18 amino acids. In DNA form, the CDR3 reads TGTGCCAGCTCACCACTCAGGGATGAGACAGGGACCCAAAACATTCAGTACTTC. Translating it yields CASSPLRDETGTQNIQYF.

This clonotype was recorded at least ten times. The chain links TRBV5-6 to TRBJ2-5, with D unresolved. Germline-derived CDR1 and CDR2 are SGHDT and YYEEEE. This CDR3 has 15 amino acids. V was trimmed by 0 bases and J by 0 bases, leaving 9 bases between them. DNA for the CDR3: TGTGCCAGCAGCTTGGCCAGGATTGACCAAGAGACCCAGTACTTC. Translation: CASSLARIDQETQYF.

This clonotype occurred many times. The rearrangement joins TRBV5-1 to TRBJ2-4; maybe TRBD1 (5 bases). The CDR3 runs 14 residues. Germline CDR1 reads SGHRS; CDR2 reads YFSETQ. V was shortened by 4 bases and J by 8 bases, with 16 bases between the two germline ends. The CDR3 protein is CASSAGHEVDIQYF. In DNA, the CDR3 is TGCGCCAGCAGCGCCGGACATGAAGTAGACATTCAGTACTTC.